Listed below are T cell receptor beta chains from one sample, sequenced in a study of T-cell reconstitution after alpha-beta-depleted transplantation in children. MiXCR was run by TCRdb on the PCR reads, yielding one entry per CDR3 protein. The sample contains 200,000 to 250,000 distinct CDR3 sequences, roughly a tenth of which appear only once. The sequences come from PBMCs, collected before TCRalphabeta/CD19-depleted stem cell transplant. The receptors were gathered from a child less than two years old with acute myeloid leukemia, due to receive a stem cell transplant. Both conserved end residues are part of each CDR3. Each record gives: clone size, D gene, J gene, V gene, CDR3 protein, CDR3 DNA. A D gene is named only where the DNA matches it firmly. Clone size appears in some rows only: once, few, many, or a class for an expanded clone.

>many|NA|TRBJ2-1|TRBV19
CASIARDNNNEQFF
TGTGCCAGTATTGCGCGGGACAACAACAATGAGCAGTTCTTC
>many|NA|TRBJ1-6|TRBV5-1
CASRPEDRANSPLHF
TGCGCCAGCAGGCCAGAAGACAGAGCAAATTCACCCCTCCACTTT
>NA|NA|TRBJ2-3|TRBV7-9
CASSPRTGLTDTQYF
TGTGCCAGCAGCCCGCGCACCGGCCTCACAGATACGCAGTATTTT
>many|NA|TRBJ1-5|TRBV20-1
CSASLSGRYQPQHF
TGCAGTGCTAGTCTCTCAGGTCGGTACCAGCCCCAGCATTTT
>NA|NA|TRBJ2-1|TRBV12-3/TRBV12-4
CASSLETWGEQFF
TGTGCCAGCAGTTTGGAGACTTGGGGTGAGCAGTTCTTC
>many|NA|TRBJ1-4|TRBV5-1
CASSPQGGTGNEKLFF
TGCGCCAGTTCTCCCCAAGGCGGGACGGGAAATGAAAAACTGTTTTTT
>many|TRBD2|TRBJ2-3|TRBV20-1
CSARPLGGSGDTQYF
TGCAGTGCTAGACCCCTCGGGGGGTCGGGAGATACGCAGTATTTT
>many|TRBD2|TRBJ2-1|TRBV20-1
CSPSGSSYNEQFF
TGCAGTCCAAGCGGGAGCTCCTACAATGAGCAGTTCTTC
>many|TRBD2|TRBJ2-7|TRBV20-1
CSTLAGDYEQYF
TGCAGTACACTAGCGGGGGACTACGAGCAGTACTTC
>many|NA|TRBJ1-1|TRBV7-9
CASSSPPGNTEAFF
TGTGCCAGCAGCTCACCGCCAGGGAACACTGAAGCTTTCTTT
>many|NA|TRBJ2-4|TRBV5-4
CASSHSRENIQYF
TGTGCCAGCAGCCACTCTCGGGAAAACATTCAGTACTTC
>many|NA|TRBJ1-1|TRBV5-1
CASSLRWDTEAFF
TGCGCCAGCAGTCTACGATGGGACACTGAAGCTTTCTTT
>few|TRBD2|TRBJ2-1|TRBV11-2
CASSRHIAGVWNEQFF
TGTGCCAGCAGCCGACACATAGCGGGAGTTTGGAATGAGCAGTTCTTC
>many|NA|TRBJ2-5|TRBV12-3/TRBV12-4
CASSLSGGHETQYF
TGTGCCAGCAGTTTATCAGGAGGGCATGAGACCCAGTACTTC
>few|TRBD2|TRBJ2-1|TRBV11-1
CASSFPSRGDLLINEQFF
TGTGCCAGCAGCTTCCCCAGCCGGGGGGACCTTCTTATCAATGAGCAGTTCTTC
>many|NA|TRBJ1-2|TRBV20-1
CSARGSLMDGYTF
TGCAGTGCTAGAGGCTCCCTCATGGATGGCTACACCTTC
>NA|NA|TRBJ2-3|TRBV21-1
CASSKSGGADTSTDTQYF
TGTGCCAGCAGCAAGTCGGGGGGCGCAGACACTAGCACAGATACGCAGTATTTT
>NA|TRBD1|TRBJ1-2|TRBV30
CASRRPGQVYGYTF
TGTGCCTCCCGCCGTCCGGGACAGGTTTATGGCTACACCTTC
>many|TRBD1|TRBJ1-2|TRBV5-1
CASSSWTGDDYGYTF
TGCGCCAGCAGCTCATGGACAGGGGACGACTATGGCTACACCTTC
>many|NA|TRBJ2-2|TRBV7-9
CASSSLGTGELFF
TGTGCCAGCAGTTCCCTAGGGACCGGGGAGCTGTTTTTT
>many|TRBD2|TRBJ2-1|TRBV5-1
CASSLTSVYNEQFF
TGCGCCAGCAGCCTGACTAGCGTCTACAATGAGCAGTTCTTC
>NA|NA|TRBJ2-1|TRBV18
CASSPQAFSNEQLF
TGTGCCAGCTCACCACAGGCATTTTCGAATGAGCAGCTCTTC
>many|NA|TRBJ2-7|TRBV7-9
CASSLTIGYEQYF
TGTGCCAGCAGCTTGACGATTGGCTACGAGCAGTACTTC
>many|NA|TRBJ2-3|TRBV20-1
CSARDGTGPDTQYF
TGCAGTGCTAGAGATGGAACAGGTCCAGATACGCAGTATTTT
>many|NA|TRBJ1-2|TRBV6-4
CASSAGHGYTF
TGTGCCAGCAGTGCCGGACACGGCTACACCTTC
>many|NA|TRBJ2-7|TRBV7-2
CASSAAGGSYEQYF
TGTGCCAGCAGCGCGGCCGGGGGCAGTTACGAGCAGTACTTC
>many|NA|TRBJ2-7|TRBV27
CASRPLGAERPEQYF
TGTGCCAGCAGACCTCTGGGGGCCGAGCGTCCCGAGCAGTACTTC
>many|NA|TRBJ1-2|TRBV10-3
CAIKPLSNGYTF
TGTGCCATCAAGCCTCTCTCGAATGGCTACACCTTC
>NA|TRBD2|TRBJ2-1|TRBV20-1
CSANPTSAYNEQFF
TGCAGTGCTAACCCGACTAGCGCGTACAATGAGCAGTTCTTC
>many|NA|TRBJ2-1|TRBV28
CASSSRTQRNEQFF
TGTGCCAGCAGTTCCCGGACCCAAAGAAATGAGCAGTTCTTC
>many|NA|TRBJ1-1|TRBV29-1
CSVREGGGNTEAFF
TGCAGCGTCCGAGAGGGGGGAGGGAACACTGAAGCTTTCTTT
>many|TRBD2|TRBJ2-3|TRBV5-6
CASSLTTGTSGTTQYF
TGTGCCAGCAGCTTGACCACCGGGACTAGCGGAACTACGCAGTATTTT
>many|NA|TRBJ1-1|TRBV20-1
CSASGRGAATEAFF
TGCAGTGCTAGTGGAAGGGGAGCTGCCACTGAAGCTTTCTTT
>many|NA|TRBJ1-4|TRBV14
CASSPTGLGEKLFF
TGTGCCAGCAGCCCGACAGGACTTGGGGAAAAACTGTTTTTT
>NA|NA|TRBJ2-3|TRBV5-5
CASSFVGSTDAQYF
TGTGCCAGCAGCTTCGTGGGGAGCACAGATGCGCAGTATTTT
>many|TRBD1|TRBJ1-5|TRBV7-8
CASSLRQGGQPQHF
TGTGCCAGCAGCTTGAGACAGGGGGGTCAGCCCCAGCATTTT
>many|NA|TRBJ2-2|TRBV5-1
CASSRDSPGELFF
TGCGCCAGCAGCCGGGACTCGCCAGGGGAGCTGTTTTTT
>many|NA|TRBJ2-7|TRBV5-1
CASSVTYEQYF
TGCGCCAGCAGCGTTACCTACGAGCAGTACTTC
>many|TRBD2|TRBJ2-5|TRBV7-2
CASSRGLAGLETQYF
TGTGCCAGCAGCAGGGGACTAGCGGGTTTAGAGACCCAGTACTTC
>many|TRBD2|TRBJ2-2|TRBV5-1
CASSLGTRSGELFF
TGCGCCAGCAGCTTGGGGACTAGATCCGGGGAGCTGTTTTTT
>many|NA|TRBJ2-2|TRBV5-1
CASSVGDGTGELFF
TGCGCCAGCAGCGTCGGGGACGGCACCGGGGAGCTGTTTTTT
>many|NA|TRBJ2-6|TRBV3-1
CASSQEGANVLTF
TGTGCCAGCAGCCAGGAGGGGGCCAACGTCCTGACTTTC
>many|NA|TRBJ2-3|TRBV7-9
CASSLGAPAPADTQYF
TGTGCCAGCAGCTTAGGAGCCCCAGCCCCCGCAGATACGCAGTATTTT
>many|TRBD1|TRBJ1-1|TRBV28
CASSSKPGGGNTEAFF
TGTGCCAGCAGTTCTAAACCAGGGGGAGGGAACACTGAAGCTTTCTTT
>many|TRBD1|TRBJ1-1|TRBV20-1
CSARVTGTGNTEAFF
TGCAGTGCTAGAGTGACCGGGACAGGGAATACTGAAGCTTTCTTT
>NA|NA|TRBJ2-1|TRBV5-6
CASSFRGSSYNGQFF
TGTGCCAGCAGCTTCCGGGGGTCCTCCTACAATGGGCAGTTCTTC
>many|NA|TRBJ1-1|TRBV29-1
CSVAPLGEAFF
TGCAGCGTTGCCCCGTTGGGGGAAGCTTTCTTT